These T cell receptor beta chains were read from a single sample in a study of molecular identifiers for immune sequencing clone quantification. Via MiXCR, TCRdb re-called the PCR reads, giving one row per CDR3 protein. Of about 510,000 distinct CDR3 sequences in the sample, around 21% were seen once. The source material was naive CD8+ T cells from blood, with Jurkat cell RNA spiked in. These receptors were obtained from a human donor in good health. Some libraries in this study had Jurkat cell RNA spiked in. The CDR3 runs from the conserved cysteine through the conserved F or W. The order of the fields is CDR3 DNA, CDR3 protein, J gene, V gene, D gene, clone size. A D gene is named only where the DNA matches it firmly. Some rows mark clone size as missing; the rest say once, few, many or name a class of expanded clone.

TGTGCCACCAGCAGAGATAGAGACAGGTCCACCGGGGAGCTGTTTTTT,CATSRDRDRSTGELFF,TRBJ2-2,TRBV15,NA,many
TGCGCCAGCAGCCAGACGGACAGGGGCTATGGCTACACCTTC,CASSQTDRGYGYTF,TRBJ1-2,TRBV4-1,TRBD1,few
TGTGCCAGCAGCTCAACTAGTCTTGCCGACAATGAGCAGTTCTTC,CASSSTSLADNEQFF,TRBJ2-1,TRBV7-9,NA,few
TGTGCCAGCGGCTTAGCCGCAGGCTCTGGGAACACCATATATTTT,CASGLAAGSGNTIYF,TRBJ1-3,TRBV7-2,NA,NA
TGTGCCAGCAGCGAAGCAACAGGGGGGCGCGAAAAACTGTTTTTT,CASSEATGGREKLFF,TRBJ1-4,TRBV5-6,TRBD1,many
TGCGCCAGCAGCCAAGACGCTAGTGGCTACACCTTC,CASSQDASGYTF,TRBJ1-2,TRBV4-1,NA,many
TGTGCCAGCAGAGACAGCGATTGGTCACCCCTCCACTTT,CASRDSDWSPLHF,TRBJ1-6,TRBV12-3/TRBV12-4,NA,few
TGTGCCAGCAGCTTAGACGTTCAGAAGTCCTTC,CASSLDVQKSF,TRBJ2-7,TRBV7-9,NA,many
TGTGCCAGCAGCTTAGGGACTAGCGGGATTTTCGGGCAGTACTTC,CASSLGTSGIFGQYF,TRBJ2-7,TRBV7-9,TRBD2,NA
TGTGCCAGCAGCTCTGACACCACAGATACGCAGTATTTT,CASSSDTTDTQYF,TRBJ2-3,TRBV12-3/TRBV12-4,NA,many
TGTGCCAGCAGTCTGGGACACCCGAGCACAGATACGCAGTATTTT,CASSLGHPSTDTQYF,TRBJ2-3,TRBV12-3/TRBV12-4,NA,many
TGCAGCCTAGCGGTAACGAACACCGGGGAGCTGTTTTTT,CSLAVTNTGELFF,TRBJ2-2,TRBV29-1,TRBD2,many
TGTGCCAGCAGTGATGCGGCAGGGGCTGAAGCTTTCTTT,CASSDAAGAEAFF,TRBJ1-1,TRBV25-1,NA,NA
TGTGCCACCACGTGGAGGGTGAACACTGAAGCTTTCTTT,CATTWRVNTEAFF,TRBJ1-1,TRBV2,NA,NA
TGCAGTGCCCGACCGATAGTGGACACTGAAGCTTTCTTT,CSARPIVDTEAFF,TRBJ1-1,TRBV20-1,NA,many
TGTGCCAGCAGTTTACGCTACCGACAACCAGATACGCAGTATTTT,CASSLRYRQPDTQYF,TRBJ2-3,TRBV28,NA,NA
TGCGCCAGCAGCCAAGGCCTGGGGGAAGCTTTCTTT,CASSQGLGEAFF,TRBJ1-1,TRBV4-1,NA,NA
TGTGCCAGTAACAGACGCTCGAACACCGGGGAGCTGTTTTTT,CASNRRSNTGELFF,TRBJ2-2,TRBV19,NA,few
TGTGCCAGCAGCTGGGACAGGGGACCCGGGGAGCTGTTTTTT,CASSWDRGPGELFF,TRBJ2-2,TRBV13,TRBD1,many
TGCAGTGCCAGGGGACAGACAAAAGAGACCCAGTACTTC,CSARGQTKETQYF,TRBJ2-5,TRBV20-1,TRBD1,many
TGTGCCAGCAGCCAAGAAGGTCTATTGGGGGCGAACACTGAAGCTTTCTTT,CASSQEGLLGANTEAFF,TRBJ1-1,TRBV3-1,NA,NA
TGCGCCAGCAGCCAAGAGGGTCGAGGAGCAGATACGCAGTATTTT,CASSQEGRGADTQYF,TRBJ2-3,TRBV4-1,NA,many
TGTGCCAGCAGTCAGGGGATGGGTCAGCCCCAGCATTTT,CASSQGMGQPQHF,TRBJ1-5,TRBV27,NA,many
TGTGCCAGCAGCCAAGTCGATTATTCGGATACGCAGTATTTT,CASSQVDYSDTQYF,TRBJ2-3,TRBV4-2,NA,NA
TGCGCCAGCAGCCAAGATATCGTCACAGACTTACAAGTCTACGAGCAGTACTTC,CASSQDIVTDLQVYEQYF,TRBJ2-7,TRBV4-1,NA,few
TGTGCCAGCAGTTATCTGACCCTTGGGAATGAGCAGTTCTTC,CASSYLTLGNEQFF,TRBJ2-1,TRBV6-2/TRBV6-3,NA,NA
TGTGCCAGCAGCATAGACAGGGGCCCTGAAGCTTTCTTT,CASSIDRGPEAFF,TRBJ1-1,TRBV5-4,TRBD1,NA
TGCGCCAGCAGCCAAGATGTAGGGGCCGCCGGCAATGAGCAGTTCTTC,CASSQDVGAAGNEQFF,TRBJ2-1,TRBV4-1,NA,few
TGCAGCGTTCCGGGACTAGCGGGAGATAATGAGCAGTTCTTC,CSVPGLAGDNEQFF,TRBJ2-1,TRBV29-1,TRBD2,few
TGTGCCAGCAGTCCTAGCGGGAGTTTAGATACGCAGTATTTT,CASSPSGSLDTQYF,TRBJ2-3,TRBV7-9,TRBD2,NA
TGCAGCGTTCGGGCGGCCGATGCCTACGAGCAGTACTTC,CSVRAADAYEQYF,TRBJ2-7,TRBV29-1,NA,many
TGTGCCAGCAGTGATGGACAGGGCCCCTCCTACGAGCAGTACTTC,CASSDGQGPSYEQYF,TRBJ2-7,TRBV27,TRBD1,once
TGTGCCTGGAGTGTCGGAAGTCCTACCGGGGAGCTGTTTTTT,CAWSVGSPTGELFF,TRBJ2-2,TRBV30,NA,many
TGTGCCAGCAGCTTAGTCCTAGCGGGAGGGCCAAGGCACGAGCAGTACTTC,CASSLVLAGGPRHEQYF,TRBJ2-7,TRBV7-6,TRBD2,many
TGTGCCAGCAGCTTAGCTCAGAACACCGGGGAGCTGTTTTTT,CASSLAQNTGELFF,TRBJ2-2,TRBV7-9,NA,many
TGTGCCTGGAGTGTTTATGCGGGCCCCACAGATACGCAGTATTTT,CAWSVYAGPTDTQYF,TRBJ2-3,TRBV30,NA,few
TGCGCCAGCAGGCGAAGGGAGACCCAGTACTTC,CASRRRETQYF,TRBJ2-5,TRBV5-1,NA,many
TGTGCCAGCAGCGCCATAGGGCTAGCGGGAGCCTTCGGGGAGCTGTTTTTT,CASSAIGLAGAFGELFF,TRBJ2-2,TRBV9,TRBD2,NA
TGCAGTGCTCCGGGACAGGGGCAGGATACGCAGTATTTT,CSAPGQGQDTQYF,TRBJ2-3,TRBV20-1,TRBD1,many
TGCGCCAGCAGCTTGGGGACTAGTGAAGAGACCCAGTACTTC,CASSLGTSEETQYF,TRBJ2-5,TRBV5-1,TRBD2,many
TGTGCCAGTTGTTCACAGGGGGCATGCGAGCAGTACTTC,CASCSQGACEQYF,TRBJ2-7,TRBV19,TRBD1,few
TGCAGTGCTAGAGATGAAGACTTTTTCTACGAGCAGTACTTC,CSARDEDFFYEQYF,TRBJ2-7,TRBV20-1,NA,NA